The T cell receptor (beta chain) under discussion was sequenced for a study of control samples from healthy donors and cancer patients. Using immunoSEQ multiplex PCR, the repertoire was profiled, and TCRdb retains in-frame clones only, with some absent. The table records 60,000 to 75,000 clones, more than 75% of them present only once. The CDR3 is 16 residues long. V was clipped by 4 bases and J by 0 bases, with 14 bases between them. CDR1 SGHTS and CDR2 YDEGEE come from the germline V gene. The sequencing input was PBMCs. The V and J genes are TRBV5-8 and TRBJ1-3; D not resolved. The TCR originated in a woman aged 45-60 years with head and neck cancer. The CDR3 is CASSQYAANSGNTIYF. As DNA, the CDR3 is TGTGCCAGCAGCCAATACGCCGCGAACTCTGGAAACACCATATATTTT.